The 5 T cell receptor beta chains below all came from one sample that was sequenced in a study of cytomegalovirus exposure and HLA in healthy donors (dated by TCRdb to about 2017). The library was produced with the immunoSEQ multiplex PCR assay. For the multiplex PCR, a mixture combining 60 forward primers for TCR Vbeta segments and 13 reverse primers for TCR Jbeta segments was used. The source is immuneACCESS, and TCRdb retained only in-frame sequences with V and J called. Part of the clones is not carried over; for the studies checked, unresolved V genes explain less than half of this, and the remainder is unexplained. This sample holds under 200,000 clones; 55% to 65% were observed only once. Jointly, the top ten make up over 2.5% of the sample. The material sequenced was PBMCs. These receptors originate from a man aged 35-49 years in good health and CMV-seronegative.

This clone was seen a handful of times. The chain is built from TRBV21-1 and TRBJ2-5; the listed D gene, TRBD2, was not tested against the DNA. TRBV21-1 is annotated as a pseudogene. This CDR3 has 13 amino acids. The CDR3 DNA sequence: TGTGCCAGCAGCAAGTTGAGGGAAGAGACCCAGTACTTC. It translates to CASSKLREETQYF.

The rearrangement uses TRBV5-1 and TRBJ2-5; D is undetermined. This CDR3 region has 14 residues. Trimming shortened V by 0 bases and J by 5 bases, and 11 bases separated the two germline ends. CDR1 is SGHRS and CDR2 is YFSETQ in the germline V gene. This CDR3 reads CASSLEVTAETQYF. CDR3 nucleotides: TGCGCCAGCAGCTTGGAAGTTACCGCGGAGACCCAGTACTTC.

V gene TRBV6-5 combines with J gene TRBJ2-1; possible D gene TRBD2, 5 bases. Germline V CDR1 and CDR2: MNHEY, SVGAGI. This CDR3 has 15 residues. V lost 5 bases and J 3 bases, leaving 14 bases between the germline ends. The CDR3 is CASSQSDFNYNEQFF. The CDR3 nucleotides read TGTGCCAGCAGTCAATCGGACTTTAACTACAATGAGCAGTTCTTC.

Of note for this clone: At one boundary the junction diverges from the germline segment, which might be a read error. The chain recombines TRBV7-9 with TRBJ2-1; 7 positions match TRBD2. Germline V gene lookup returns CDR1 SEHNR and CDR2 FQNEAQ (reference sequence). The CDR3 extends over 16 amino acids. DNA for the CDR3: TGTGCCAGCAGTTTAGGGAGGCGGGAGTCCTACAATGAGCAGTTCTTC. As protein: CASSLGRRESYNEQFF.

This clone was recorded a few times. The CDR3 sequence is CASSFGQGQQPQHF. CDR3 bases: TGTGCCAGCAGTTTTGGACAGGGTCAGCAGCCCCAGCATTTT. The chain links TRBV27 to TRBJ1-5, with 8 bases fitting TRBD1. Germline lookup yields CDR1 MNHEY and CDR2 SMNVEV (reference sequence). The CDR3 runs to 14 residues. The J segment lost 7 bases and the V segment lost 3 bases, leaving 5 bases of the junction unmatched.